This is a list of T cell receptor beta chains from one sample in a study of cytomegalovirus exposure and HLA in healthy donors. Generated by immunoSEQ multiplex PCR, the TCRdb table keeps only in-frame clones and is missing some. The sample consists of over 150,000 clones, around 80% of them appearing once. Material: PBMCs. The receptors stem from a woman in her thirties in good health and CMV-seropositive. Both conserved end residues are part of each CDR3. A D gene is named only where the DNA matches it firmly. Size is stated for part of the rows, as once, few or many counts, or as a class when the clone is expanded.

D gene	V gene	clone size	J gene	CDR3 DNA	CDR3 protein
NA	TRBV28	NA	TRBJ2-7	TGTGCCAGCAGTCCGCGGGGACGGAGCCCCTTCGAGCAGTACTTC	CASSPRGRSPFEQYF
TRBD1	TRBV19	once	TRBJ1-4	TGTGCCAGTAGCCTTGAAGGACAGGGGGTTGAAAAACTGTTTTTT	CASSLEGQGVEKLFF
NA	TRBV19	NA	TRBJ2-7	TGTGCCAGTAGTATAGGACGGGAAGCCTACGAGCAGTACTTC	CASSIGREAYEQYF
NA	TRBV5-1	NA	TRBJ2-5	TGCGCCAGCAGCTTGGGGACATTGGAAGAGACCCAGTACTTC	CASSLGTLEETQYF
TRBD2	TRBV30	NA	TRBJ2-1	TGTGCCTGGAGCCAACTAGCGGGAGGGAATGAGCAGTTCTTC	CAWSQLAGGNEQFF
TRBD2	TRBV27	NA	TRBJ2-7	TGTGCCACCTGGACTAGCGGGAGCTACGAGCAGTACTTC	CATWTSGSYEQYF
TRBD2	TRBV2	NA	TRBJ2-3	TGTGCCAGCAGTGAAAGGCAGCGGGAGGTCAAAGATACGCAGTATTTT	CASSERQREVKDTQYF
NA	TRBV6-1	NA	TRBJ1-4	TGTGCCAGCAGTGAAGTTTGGTCCAAGGGGCCTAATGAAAAACTGTTTTTT	CASSEVWSKGPNEKLFF
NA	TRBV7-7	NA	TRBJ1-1	TGTGCCAGCAGCTTAGTCCCTAACACTGAAGCTTTCTTT	CASSLVPNTEAFF
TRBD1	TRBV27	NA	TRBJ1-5	TGTGCCAGCAGTTGGACAGGGTGGCAGCCCCAGCATTTT	CASSWTGWQPQHF
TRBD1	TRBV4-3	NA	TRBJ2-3	TGCGCCAGCAGCCAAGATGCCGGGACAGGGACCACAGATGCACTCCGGAATACGCAGTATTTT	CASSQDAGTGTTDALRNTQYF
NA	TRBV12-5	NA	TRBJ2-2	TGTGCTAGTGGTTTGTCATTGGCAGGGGGGAGCACCGGGGAGCTGTTTTTT	CASGLSLAGGSTGELFF
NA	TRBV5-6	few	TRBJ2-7	TGTGCCAGCAGCGGGGGCGGCGAGCAGTACTTC	CASSGGGEQYF
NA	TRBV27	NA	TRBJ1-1	TGTGCCAGCAGTCTCAGCGCCTACACTGAAGCTTTCTTT	CASSLSAYTEAFF
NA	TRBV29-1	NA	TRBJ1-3	TGCAGCGTTGATAGTAGTTTAGCTGGAAACACCATATATTTT	CSVDSSLAGNTIYF
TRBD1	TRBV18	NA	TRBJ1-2	TGTGCCAGCTCACGGGACAGTGTAAACTATGGCTACACCTTC	CASSRDSVNYGYTF
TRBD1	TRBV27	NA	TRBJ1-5	TGTGCCAGCAGTTTTGGGGGGACAGGGGGGAACCAGCCCCAGCATTTT	CASSFGGTGGNQPQHF
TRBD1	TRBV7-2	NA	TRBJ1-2	TGTGCCAGCAGCCCCGGGACAGGAGGATCCTATGGCTACACCTTC	CASSPGTGGSYGYTF
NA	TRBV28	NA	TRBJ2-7	TGTGCCAGCAGACACAATCACGGGGTCCCCGAGCAGTACTTC	CASRHNHGVPEQYF